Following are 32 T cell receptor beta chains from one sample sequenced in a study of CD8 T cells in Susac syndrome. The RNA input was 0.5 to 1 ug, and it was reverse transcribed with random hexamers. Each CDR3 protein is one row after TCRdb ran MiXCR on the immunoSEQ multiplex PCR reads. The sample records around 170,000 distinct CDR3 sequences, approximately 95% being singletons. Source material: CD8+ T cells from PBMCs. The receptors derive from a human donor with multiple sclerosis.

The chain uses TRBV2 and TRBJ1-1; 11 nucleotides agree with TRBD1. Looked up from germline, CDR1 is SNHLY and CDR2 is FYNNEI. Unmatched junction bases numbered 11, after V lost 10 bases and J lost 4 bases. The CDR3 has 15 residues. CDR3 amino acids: CATVRDRGFGTEAFF. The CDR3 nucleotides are TGTGCCACTGTACGGGACAGGGGGTTCGGCACTGAAGCTTTCTTT.

DNA for the CDR3: TGCAGCGTTGAAGTCCGGACAGACGGAAACGAGCAGTACTTC. Translating gives CSVEVRTDGNEQYF. The chain carries TRBV29-1 and TRBJ2-7, with a possible D match to TRBD1 (6 bases). Germline V gives CDR1 SQVTM, CDR2 ANQGSEA. Trimming removed 1 base at V and 5 bases at J, with 15 bases between. The CDR3 runs to 14 residues.

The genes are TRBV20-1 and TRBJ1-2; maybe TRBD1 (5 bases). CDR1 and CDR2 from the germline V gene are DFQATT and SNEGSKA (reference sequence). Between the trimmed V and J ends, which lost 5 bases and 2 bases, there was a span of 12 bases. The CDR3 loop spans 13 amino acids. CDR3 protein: CSAAGGINYGYTF. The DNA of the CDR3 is TGCAGTGCTGCGGGGGGAATCAACTATGGCTACACCTTC.

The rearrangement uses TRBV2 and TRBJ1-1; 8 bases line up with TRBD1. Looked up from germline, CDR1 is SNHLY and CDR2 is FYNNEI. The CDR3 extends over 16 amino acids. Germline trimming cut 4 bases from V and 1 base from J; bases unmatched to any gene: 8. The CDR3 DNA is TGTGCCAGCAGTGTAGCTTGGGACAGGCAGAACACTGAAGCTTTCTTT. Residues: CASSVAWDRQNTEAFF.

The CDR3 coding sequence is TGTGCTAGTGGTAGCTCGGGGGCAAATGAAAAACTGTTTTTT. Translating gives CASGSSGANEKLFF. This chain connects TRBV12-5 to TRBJ1-4; D possibly corresponds to TRBD1 (6 bases). In germline, CDR1 is LGHNT, CDR2 FRNRAP. Trimming took 5 bases from V and 5 from J, leaving 12 bases between them. The CDR3 is 14 amino acids. Full variable domain (remainder filled in from reference TRBV12-5 and TRBJ1-4): DARVTQTPRHKVTEMGQEVTMRCQPILGHNTVFWYRQTMMQGLELLAYFRNRAPLDDSGMPKDRFSAEMPDATLATLKIQPSEPRDSAVYFCASGSSGANEKLFFGSGTQLSVL.

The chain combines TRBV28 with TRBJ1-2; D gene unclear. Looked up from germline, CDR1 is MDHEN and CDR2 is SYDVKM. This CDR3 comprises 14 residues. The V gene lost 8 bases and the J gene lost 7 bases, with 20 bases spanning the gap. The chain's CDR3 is CASQRPTRTGGYTF. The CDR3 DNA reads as TGTGCCAGCCAAAGGCCGACTCGGACTGGTGGCTACACCTTC.

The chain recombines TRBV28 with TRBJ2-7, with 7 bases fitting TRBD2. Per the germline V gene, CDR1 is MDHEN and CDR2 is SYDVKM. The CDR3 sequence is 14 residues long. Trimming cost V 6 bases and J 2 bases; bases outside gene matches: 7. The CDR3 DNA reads TGTGCCAGCAGCTCTCCGGGGGGAACCTACGAGCAGTACTTC. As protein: CASSSPGGTYEQYF.

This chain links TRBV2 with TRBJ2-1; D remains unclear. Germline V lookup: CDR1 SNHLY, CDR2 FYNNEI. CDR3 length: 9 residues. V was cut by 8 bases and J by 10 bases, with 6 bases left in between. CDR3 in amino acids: CASLGEQFF. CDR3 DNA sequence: TGTGCCAGCTTAGGGGAGCAGTTCTTC.

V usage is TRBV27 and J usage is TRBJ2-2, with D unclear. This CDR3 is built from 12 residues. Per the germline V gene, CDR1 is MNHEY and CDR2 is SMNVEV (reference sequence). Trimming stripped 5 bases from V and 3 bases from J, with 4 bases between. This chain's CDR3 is CASSGDTGELFF. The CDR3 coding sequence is TGTGCCAGCAGTGGGGACACCGGGGAGCTGTTTTTT.

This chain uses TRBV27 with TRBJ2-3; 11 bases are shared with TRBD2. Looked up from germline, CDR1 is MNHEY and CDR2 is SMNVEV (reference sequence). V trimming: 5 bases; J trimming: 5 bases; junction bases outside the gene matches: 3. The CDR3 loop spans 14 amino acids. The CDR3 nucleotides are TGTGCCAGCAGTCCCGGGACTAGCGGAGATACGCAGTATTTT. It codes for CASSPGTSGDTQYF.

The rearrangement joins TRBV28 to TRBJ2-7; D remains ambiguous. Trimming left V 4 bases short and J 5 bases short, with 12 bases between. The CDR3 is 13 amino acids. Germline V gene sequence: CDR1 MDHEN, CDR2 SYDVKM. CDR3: CASSSSSFDEQYF. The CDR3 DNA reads TGTGCCAGCAGTTCTTCCAGCTTTGACGAGCAGTACTTC.

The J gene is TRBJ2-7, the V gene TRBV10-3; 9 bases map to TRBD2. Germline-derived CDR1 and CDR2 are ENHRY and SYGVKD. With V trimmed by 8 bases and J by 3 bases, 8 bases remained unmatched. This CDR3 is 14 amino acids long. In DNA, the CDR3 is TGTGCCATCCGTAGCGGGAGTGGAGGCTACGAGCAGTACTTC. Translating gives CAIRSGSGGYEQYF.

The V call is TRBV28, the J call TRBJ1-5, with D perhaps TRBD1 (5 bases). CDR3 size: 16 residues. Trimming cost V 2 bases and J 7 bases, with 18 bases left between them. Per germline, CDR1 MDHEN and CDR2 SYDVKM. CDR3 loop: CASSLGDRRGPQPQHF. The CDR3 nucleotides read TGTGCCAGCAGTTTAGGTGATAGAAGGGGACCCCAGCCCCAGCATTTT. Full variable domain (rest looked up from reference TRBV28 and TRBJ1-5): DVKVTQSSRYLVKRTGEKVFLECVQDMDHENMFWYRQDPGLGLRLIYFSYDVKMKEKGDIPEGYSVSREKKERFSLILESASTNQTSMYLCASSLGDRRGPQPQHFGDGTRLSIL.

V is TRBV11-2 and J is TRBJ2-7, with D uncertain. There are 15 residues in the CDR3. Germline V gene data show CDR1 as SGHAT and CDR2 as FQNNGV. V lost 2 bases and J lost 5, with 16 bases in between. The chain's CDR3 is CASSLWSSGYNEQYF. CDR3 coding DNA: TGTGCCAGCAGCTTATGGTCTTCTGGTTACAACGAGCAGTACTTC.

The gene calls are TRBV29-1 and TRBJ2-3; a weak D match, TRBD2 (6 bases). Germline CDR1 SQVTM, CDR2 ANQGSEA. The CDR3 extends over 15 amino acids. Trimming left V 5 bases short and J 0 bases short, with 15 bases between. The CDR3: CSVWAGLASTDTQYF. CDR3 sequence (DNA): TGCAGCGTTTGGGCGGGACTCGCTAGCACAGATACGCAGTATTTT.

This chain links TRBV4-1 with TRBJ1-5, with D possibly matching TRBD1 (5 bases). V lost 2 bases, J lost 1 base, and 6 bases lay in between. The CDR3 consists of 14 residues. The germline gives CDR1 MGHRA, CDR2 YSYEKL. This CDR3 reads CASSQRQSNQPQHF. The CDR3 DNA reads TGCGCCAGCAGCCAAAGACAGAGCAATCAGCCCCAGCATTTT.

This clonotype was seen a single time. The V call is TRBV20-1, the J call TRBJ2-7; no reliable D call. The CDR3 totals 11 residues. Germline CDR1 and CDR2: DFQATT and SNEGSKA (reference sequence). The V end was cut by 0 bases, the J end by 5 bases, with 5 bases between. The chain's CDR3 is CSARDYDEQYF. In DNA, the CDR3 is TGCAGTGCTAGAGATTATGACGAGCAGTACTTC.

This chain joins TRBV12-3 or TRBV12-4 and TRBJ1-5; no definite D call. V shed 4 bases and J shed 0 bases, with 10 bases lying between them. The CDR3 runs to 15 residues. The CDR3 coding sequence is TGTGCCAGCAGTTCGGTAAGACCTAGCAATCAGCCCCAGCATTTT. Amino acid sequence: CASSSVRPSNQPQHF.

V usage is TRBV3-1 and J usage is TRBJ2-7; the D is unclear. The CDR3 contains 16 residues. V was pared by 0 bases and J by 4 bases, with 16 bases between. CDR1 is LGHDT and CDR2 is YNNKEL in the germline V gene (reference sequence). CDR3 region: CASSQDASGGGYEQYF. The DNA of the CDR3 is TGTGCCAGCAGCCAAGATGCGTCTGGTGGTGGGTACGAGCAGTACTTC.

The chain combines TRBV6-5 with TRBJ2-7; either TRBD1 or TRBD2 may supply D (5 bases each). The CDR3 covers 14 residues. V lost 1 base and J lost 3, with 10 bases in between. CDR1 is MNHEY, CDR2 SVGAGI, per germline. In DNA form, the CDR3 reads TGTGCCAGCAGTTACTTATTGGGGGACTACGAGCAGTACTTC. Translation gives CASSYLLGDYEQYF.

This chain's CDR3 is CSVEDWGTADSYEQYF. The DNA for the CDR3 is TGCAGCGTTGAAGATTGGGGGACAGCAGACTCCTACGAGCAGTACTTC. The chain links TRBV29-1 to TRBJ2-7; TRBD1 aligns across 7 bases. Germline assignment: CDR1 SQVTM and CDR2 ANQGSEA. The CDR3 is 16 amino acids. After removal of 0 bases from V and 0 bases from J, the junction contained 8 bases not matched to a gene.

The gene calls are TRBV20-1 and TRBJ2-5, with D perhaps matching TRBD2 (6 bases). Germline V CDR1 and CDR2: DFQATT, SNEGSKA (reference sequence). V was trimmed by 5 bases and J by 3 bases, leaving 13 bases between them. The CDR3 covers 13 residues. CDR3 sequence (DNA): TGCAGTGCTCGCCCGGGACTGGAAGAGACCCAGTACTTC. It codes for CSARPGLEETQYF.

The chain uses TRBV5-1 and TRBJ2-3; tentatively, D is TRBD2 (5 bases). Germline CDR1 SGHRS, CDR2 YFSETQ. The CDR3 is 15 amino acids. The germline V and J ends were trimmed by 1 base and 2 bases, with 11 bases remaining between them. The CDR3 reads CASSLLARVTDTQYF. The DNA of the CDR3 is TGCGCCAGCAGCTTGTTAGCGAGGGTCACAGATACGCAGTATTTT. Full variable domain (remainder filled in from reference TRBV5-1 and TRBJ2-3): KAGVTQTPRYLIKTRGQQVTLSCSPISGHRSVSWYQQTPGQGLQFLFEYFSETQRNKGNFPGRFSGRQFSNSRSEMNVSTLELGDSALYLCASSLLARVTDTQYFGPGTRLTVL.

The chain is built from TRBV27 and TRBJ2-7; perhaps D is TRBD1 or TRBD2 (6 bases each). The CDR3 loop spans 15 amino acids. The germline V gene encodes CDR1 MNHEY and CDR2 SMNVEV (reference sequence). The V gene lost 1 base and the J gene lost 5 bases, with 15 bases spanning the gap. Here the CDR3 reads CASSLWGATGNEQYF. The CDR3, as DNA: TGTGCCAGCAGTTTATGGGGGGCCACCGGGAACGAGCAGTACTTC.

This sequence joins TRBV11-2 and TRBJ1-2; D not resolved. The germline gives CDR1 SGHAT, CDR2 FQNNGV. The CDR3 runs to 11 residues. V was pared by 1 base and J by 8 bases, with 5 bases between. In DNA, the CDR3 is TGTGCCAGCAGCTTAGGGGAGGGCTACACCTTC. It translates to CASSLGEGYTF.

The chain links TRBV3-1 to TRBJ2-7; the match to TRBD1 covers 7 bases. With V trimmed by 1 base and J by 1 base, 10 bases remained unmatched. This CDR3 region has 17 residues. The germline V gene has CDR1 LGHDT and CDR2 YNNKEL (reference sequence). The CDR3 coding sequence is TGTGCCAGCAGCCAAGGCGTTTGGGGGACAGTATCCTACGAGCAGTACTTC. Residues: CASSQGVWGTVSYEQYF.

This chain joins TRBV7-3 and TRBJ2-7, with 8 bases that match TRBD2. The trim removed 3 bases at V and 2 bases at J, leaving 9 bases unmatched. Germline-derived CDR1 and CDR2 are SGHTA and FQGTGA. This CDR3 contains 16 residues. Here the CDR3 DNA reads TGTGCCAGCAGCTTCCTTGGCGGGGGGTCCACCTACGAGCAGTACTTC. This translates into CASSFLGGGSTYEQYF.

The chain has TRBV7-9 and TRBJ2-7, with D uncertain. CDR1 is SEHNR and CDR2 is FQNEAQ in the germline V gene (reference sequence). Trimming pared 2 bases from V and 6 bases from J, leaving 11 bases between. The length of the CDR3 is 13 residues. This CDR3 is CASSLLSRREQYF. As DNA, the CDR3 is TGTGCCAGCAGCTTACTCTCTCGTCGCGAGCAGTACTTC.

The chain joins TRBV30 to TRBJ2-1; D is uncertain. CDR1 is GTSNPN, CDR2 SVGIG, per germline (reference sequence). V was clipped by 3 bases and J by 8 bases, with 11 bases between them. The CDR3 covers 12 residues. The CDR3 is CAWSRILYEQFF. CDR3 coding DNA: TGTGCCTGGAGCCGCATCCTGTATGAGCAGTTCTTC.

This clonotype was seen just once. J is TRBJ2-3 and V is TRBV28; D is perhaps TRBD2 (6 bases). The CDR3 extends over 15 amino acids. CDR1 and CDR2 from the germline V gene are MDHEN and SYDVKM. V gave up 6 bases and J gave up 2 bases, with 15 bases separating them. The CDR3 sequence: CASSPGVAVTDTQYF. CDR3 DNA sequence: TGTGCCAGCAGCCCTGGAGTAGCGGTCACAGATACGCAGTATTTT. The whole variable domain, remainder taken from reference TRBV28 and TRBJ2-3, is DVKVTQSSRYLVKRTGEKVFLECVQDMDHENMFWYRQDPGLGLRLIYFSYDVKMKEKGDIPEGYSVSREKKERFSLILESASTNQTSMYLCASSPGVAVTDTQYFGPGTRLTVL.

CDR3 nucleotide sequence: TGCGCCAGCAGAACGACAGGGGGCGCAATCGACGGCAAGAACACTGAAGCTTTCTTT. As protein: CASRTTGGAIDGKNTEAFF. The chain combines TRBV5-1 with TRBJ1-1; 10 bases are a match to TRBD1. This CDR3 spans 19 amino acids. V was clipped by 5 bases and J by 1 base; unmatched bases: 17. CDR1 SGHRS and CDR2 YFSETQ come from the germline V gene.

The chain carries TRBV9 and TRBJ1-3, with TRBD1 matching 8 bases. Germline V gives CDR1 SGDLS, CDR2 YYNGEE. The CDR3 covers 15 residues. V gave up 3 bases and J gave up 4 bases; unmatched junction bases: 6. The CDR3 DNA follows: TGTGCCAGCAGCGGAACAGGGGGGTCAGGAAACACCATATATTTT. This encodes CASSGTGGSGNTIYF.